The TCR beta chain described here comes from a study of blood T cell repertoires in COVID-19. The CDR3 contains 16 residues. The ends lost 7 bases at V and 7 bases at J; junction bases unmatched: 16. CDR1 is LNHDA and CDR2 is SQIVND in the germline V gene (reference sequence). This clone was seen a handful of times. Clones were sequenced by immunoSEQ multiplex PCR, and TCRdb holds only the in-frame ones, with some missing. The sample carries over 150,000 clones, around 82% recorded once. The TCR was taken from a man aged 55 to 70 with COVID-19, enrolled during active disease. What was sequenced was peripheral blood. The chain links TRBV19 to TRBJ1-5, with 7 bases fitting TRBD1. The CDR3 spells CASKTNQKGQYQPQHF. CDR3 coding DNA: TGTGCCAGTAAGACTAACCAGAAGGGACAGTACCAGCCCCAGCATTTT.